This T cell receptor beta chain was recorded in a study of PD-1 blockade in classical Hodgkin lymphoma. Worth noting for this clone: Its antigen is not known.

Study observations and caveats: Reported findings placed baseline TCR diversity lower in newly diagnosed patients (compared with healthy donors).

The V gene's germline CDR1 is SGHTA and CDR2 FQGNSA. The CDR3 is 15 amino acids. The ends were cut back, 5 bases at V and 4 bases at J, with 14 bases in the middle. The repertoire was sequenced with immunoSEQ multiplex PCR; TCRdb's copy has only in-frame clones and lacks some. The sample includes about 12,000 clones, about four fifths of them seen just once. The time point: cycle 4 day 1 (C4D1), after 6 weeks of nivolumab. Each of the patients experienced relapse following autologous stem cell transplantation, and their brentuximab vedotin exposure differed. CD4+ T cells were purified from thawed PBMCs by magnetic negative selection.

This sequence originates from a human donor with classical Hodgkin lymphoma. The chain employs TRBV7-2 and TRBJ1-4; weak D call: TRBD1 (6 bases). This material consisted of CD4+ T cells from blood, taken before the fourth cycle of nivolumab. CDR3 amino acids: CASSKQGGGNEKLFF. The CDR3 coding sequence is TGTGCCAGCAGCAAACAGGGTGGGGGTAATGAAAAACTGTTTTTT.